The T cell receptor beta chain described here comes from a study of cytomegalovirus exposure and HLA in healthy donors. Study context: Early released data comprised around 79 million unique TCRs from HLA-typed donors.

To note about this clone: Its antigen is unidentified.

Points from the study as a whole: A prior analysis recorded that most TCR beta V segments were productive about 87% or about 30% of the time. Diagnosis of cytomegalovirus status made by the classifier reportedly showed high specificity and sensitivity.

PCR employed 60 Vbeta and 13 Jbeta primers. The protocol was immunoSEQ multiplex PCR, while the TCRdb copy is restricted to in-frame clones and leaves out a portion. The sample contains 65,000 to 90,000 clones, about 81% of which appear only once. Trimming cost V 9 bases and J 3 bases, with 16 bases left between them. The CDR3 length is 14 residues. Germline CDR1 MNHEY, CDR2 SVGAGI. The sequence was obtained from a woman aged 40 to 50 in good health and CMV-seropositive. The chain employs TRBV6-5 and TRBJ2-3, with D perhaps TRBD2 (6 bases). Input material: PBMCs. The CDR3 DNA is TGTGCCAGTACCCCCCCGCTAGCGACAGATACGCAGTATTTT. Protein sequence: CASTPPLATDTQYF.